This entry concerns a single T cell receptor (beta chain). The junction had 7 bases not matched to a gene; V was cut back by 0 bases and J by 0 bases. The CDR3 length is 17 residues. Germline V gives CDR1 LGHNA, CDR2 YNFKEQ. TCRdb keeps only in-frame clones here, not all; method: immunoSEQ multiplex PCR. The sample shows 150,000 to 200,000 clones, roughly 80% of them seen only once. The data originate from a study of blood T cell repertoires in COVID-19. Overall study: From the United States, Italy and Spain came samples of acute and convalescent COVID-19.

This chain uses TRBV4-2 with TRBJ2-7; 8 nucleotides line up with TRBD2. This receptor was obtained from a woman in her thirties with acute or convalescent COVID-19. Sequenced input: peripheral blood. The CDR3 sequence: CASSQDLSSGGSYEQYF. DNA for the CDR3: TGTGCCAGCAGCCAAGATCTTTCCAGCGGGGGCTCCTACGAGCAGTACTTC.